This paragraph reports one TCR beta chain. Antigen: not known. 60 Vbeta and 13 Jbeta primers were used in PCR. Some clones are missing from TCRdb's copy, which holds only in-frame ones; the method was immunoSEQ multiplex PCR. The sample lists around 55,000 clones, 78% seen once, with about 1.5% in the top ten. This sample is part of a study of cytomegalovirus exposure and HLA in healthy donors. Study-wide findings and caveats: A prior analysis recorded that most TCR beta V segments were productive about 87% or about 30% of the time. It is likely that the observed cluster of highly shared sequence variants was a sequencing artifact.

The origin of this receptor is a female donor in good health and CMV-seronegative. Sequenced sample: PBMCs.

The CDR3 is CASSPQAGGMNTEAFF. Here the CDR3 DNA reads TGTGCCAGCTCACCGCAGGCAGGGGGGATGAACACTGAAGCTTTCTTT. The chain has TRBV18 and TRBJ1-1, with 7 bases matching TRBD1. In germline, CDR1 is KGHSH, CDR2 LQKENI. Unmatched junction bases numbered 7, after V lost 3 bases and J lost 0 bases. The CDR3 loop spans 16 amino acids.